This TCR beta chain was identified during a study of cytomegalovirus exposure and HLA in healthy donors. Study-wide results and caveats: No immune exposure information besides CMV serostatus was available. Altogether, 170 or so TCR beta chains were recorded as cytomegalovirus-associated. Earlier analysis yielded a pattern in which most TCR beta V segments were productive about 87% or about 30% of the time.

Only a few counts were recorded for this clone. The target antigen is unknown. It was with 60 Vbeta and 13 Jbeta primers that the PCR ran. Assay: immunoSEQ multiplex PCR; the TCRdb copy retains only in-frame clones and omits some. This table holds approximately 140,000 clones, over 60% found once. The length of the CDR3 is 17 residues. Looked up from germline, CDR1 is SGHTA and CDR2 is FQGNSA. V was pared by 5 bases and J by 2 bases, with 8 bases of the junction left unmatched. Material: PBMCs. The receptor's source is a woman aged 60-75 years in good health and CMV-seronegative. The chain has TRBV7-2 and TRBJ2-7; 14 bases match TRBD2. The CDR3 DNA follows: TGTGCCAGCAGCCTGACTAGCGGGAGGGTCTTACCCTACGAGCAGTACTTC. Translated: CASSLTSGRVLPYEQYF.